Listed here are 12 T cell receptor beta chains from one sample, sequenced in a study of blood T cell repertoires in COVID-19. TCRdb keeps only in-frame clones here, not all; method: immunoSEQ multiplex PCR. The data contain about 110,000 clones, 70% to 80% of them singletons. The sample taken for sequencing was peripheral blood. These TCRs come from a man aged 80 or over with COVID-19, enrolled during active disease.

The V call is TRBV5-4, the J call TRBJ2-1, with TRBD2 matching 16 bases. V was clipped by 4 bases and J by 4 bases; unmatched bases: 5. Germline V gives CDR1 SGHNT, CDR2 YYREEE (reference sequence). This CDR3 region has 17 residues. The CDR3: CASSKGLAGGDYNEQFF. The CDR3 nucleotides read TGTGCCAGCAGCAAGGGACTAGCGGGAGGGGATTACAATGAGCAGTTCTTC.

This clone showed up just once. The V call is TRBV2, the J call TRBJ1-5; a weak D match, TRBD1 (6 bases). This CDR3 spans 15 amino acids. V gave up 5 bases and J gave up 0 bases, with 11 bases separating them. Germline assignment: CDR1 SNHLY and CDR2 FYNNEI. CDR3 loop: CASSQDRNSNQPQHF. The CDR3 DNA reads TGTGCCAGCAGTCAGGACAGAAATAGCAATCAGCCCCAGCATTTT.

The gene calls are TRBV7-8 and TRBJ1-3, with D uncertain. CDR3 size: 12 residues. The V gene lost 5 bases and the J gene lost 8 bases, with 10 bases spanning the gap. Germline CDR1 is SGHVS and CDR2 is FQNEAQ. The CDR3 reads CASSLSGYTIYF. CDR3 coding DNA: TGTGCCAGCAGCCTCTCGGGGTACACCATATATTTT.

This chain links TRBV19 with TRBJ1-2, with TRBD1 as a possible D gene (6 bases). The CDR3 runs 14 residues. From germline, CDR1 is LNHDA and CDR2 SQIVND (reference sequence). The germline V and J ends were trimmed by 3 bases and 1 base, with 9 bases remaining between them. CDR3 DNA sequence: TGTGCCAGTAGTATCTCGGGACATAACTATGGCTACACCTTC. Translated, it gives CASSISGHNYGYTF.

The V and J genes are TRBV7-2 and TRBJ1-2; 8 bases are shared with TRBD1. V shed 5 bases, J shed 3 bases, and the junction held 2 bases outside the gene matches. The CDR3 sequence is 13 residues long. Germline V CDR1 and CDR2: SGHTA, FQGNSA. The CDR3 DNA is TGTGCCAGCAGCCTGACAGGGGACTATGGCTACACCTTC. Protein product: CASSLTGDYGYTF.

This clone was recorded only once. The V gene is TRBV12-5, the J gene TRBJ2-3; possibly TRBD1 for D (6 bases). Germline V gives CDR1 LGHNT, CDR2 FRNRAP. CDR3 length: 20 residues. V lost 0 bases, J lost 1 base, and 23 bases lay in between. In DNA form, the CDR3 reads TGTGCTAGTGGTTTGGTTGGTGGGGACACACGCTTTACAGGCACAGATACGCAGTATTTT. This codes for CASGLVGGDTRFTGTDTQYF. Full variable domain (remainder filled in from reference TRBV12-5 and TRBJ2-3): DARVTQTPRHKVTEMGQEVTMRCQPILGHNTVFWYRQTMMQGLELLAYFRNRAPLDDSGMPKDRFSAEMPDATLATLKIQPSEPRDSAVYFCASGLVGGDTRFTGTDTQYFGPGTRLTVL.

The chain has TRBV12-1 and TRBJ1-2; the table's D call, TRBD1, was not checked against the DNA. TRBV12-1 is assigned pseudogene status. The CDR3 totals 16 residues. The CDR3 sequence is CASSFGVTAQGSGYTF. CDR3 DNA sequence: TGTGCCAGCAGCTTTGGGGTGACTGCTCAGGGAAGCGGCTACACCTTC.

The CDR3 reads CASSFYGTENNYGYTF. CDR3 sequence (DNA): TGTGCCAGCAGCTTCTACGGGACAGAAAATAACTATGGCTACACCTTC. The rearrangement uses TRBV5-6 and TRBJ1-2; 7 bases agree with TRBD1. Germline CDR1 and CDR2: SGHDT and YYEEEE. The junction had 8 bases not matched to a gene; V was cut back by 2 bases and J by 1 base. The CDR3 length is 16 residues. Looking up the rest from reference TRBV5-6 and TRBJ1-2 gives the full variable domain: DAGVTQSPTHLIKTRGQQVTLRCSPKSGHDTVSWYQQALGQGPQFIFQYYEEEERQRGNFPDRFSGHQFPNYSSELNVNALLLGDSALYLCASSFYGTENNYGYTFGSGTRLTVV.

V is TRBV10-2 and J is TRBJ1-2; D is ambiguous. Trimming removed 2 bases at V and 4 bases at J, with 14 bases between. The CDR3 covers 15 residues. Germline-derived CDR1 and CDR2 are WSHSY and SAAADI. CDR3 loop: CASSERSGPTYGYTF. The CDR3 DNA follows: TGCGCCAGCAGTGAGAGGAGCGGACCTACCTATGGCTACACCTTC.

The chain uses TRBV4-3 and TRBJ2-5; D ambiguous. This CDR3 is built from 13 residues. Germline lookup yields CDR1 LGHNA and CDR2 YSLEER. V was cut by 0 bases and J by 5 bases, with 7 bases left in between. This CDR3 is CASSQDAWETQYF. Here the CDR3 DNA reads TGCGCCAGCAGCCAAGATGCGTGGGAGACCCAGTACTTC.

This clone has a handful of counts. The chain is built from TRBV27 and TRBJ2-7, with TRBD1 as a possible D gene (6 bases). V was shortened by 5 bases and J by 3 bases, with 17 bases between the two germline ends. The CDR3 runs to 15 residues. CDR1 and CDR2 from the germline V gene are MNHEY and SMNVEV (reference sequence). CDR3 in DNA: TGTGCCAGCAGTCCTTCGCGGACAGACTACTACGAGCAGTACTTC. Amino acids: CASSPSRTDYYEQYF.

The chain is built from TRBV6-1 and TRBJ1-5; 8 bases match TRBD1. CDR3 length equals 16 residues. V was pared by 2 bases and J by 6 bases, with 9 bases of the junction left unmatched. Germline V gives CDR1 MNHNS, CDR2 SASEGT. CDR3 bases: TGTGCCAGCAGTGAACTCTCGCAGGGGGCTTTTCAGCCCCAGCATTTT. Amino acid sequence: CASSELSQGAFQPQHF.